Reported below is one T cell receptor beta chain. The clone's antigen remains unknown. The sample holds no much larger clone one base away, and base qualities are not on file. Libraries came from the immunoSEQ multiplex PCR assay. For the multiplex PCR, a mixture combining 60 forward primers for TCR Vbeta segments and 13 reverse primers for TCR Jbeta segments was used. The CDR3 region of rearranged TCR beta genes was amplified from genomic DNA by a multiplex PCR assay. Amplified TCR beta libraries were sequenced as 87-base-pair reads on the Illumina HiSeq System. The study's own analysis went as follows. A later analysis tallied around 80 million unique TCR beta chains across the 666 repertoires, and about 10 million of those chains were shared by two or more donors. To remove PCR and sequencing errors, raw reads were error-corrected and collapsed into unique sequences using a nearest-neighbor algorithm that merged closely related sequences. To assign V, D and J gene segments, CDR3 sequences were aligned to IMGT reference sequences. For a sequence to be retained, a match of at least six nucleotides was required to both a V gene segment and a J gene segment. Rearrangements were called productive when the CDR3 lacked stop codons and stayed in frame with V and J; all others were non-productive. CDR3 was defined by IMGT convention, running from the second conserved V-encoded cysteine to the conserved J-encoded phenylalanine. Sequences without an unambiguous match to a single V gene segment were excluded from the earlier analysis of 450 to 750 of the donors. An earlier analysis of 500 to 600 of the donors classified V segments as functional when productive rearrangements were above 56.7% and as segregating when the standard deviation between donors was above 5%. A statistical classification framework was built to diagnose cytomegalovirus status from the catalog of TCR beta chain sequences. V and J gene assignment, in a later analysis, came from comparing TCR nucleotide sequences with IMGT/GENE-DB human TR gene sequences. A later analysis assigned CDR3 sequences and most-parsimonious VDJ recombination scenarios with the TCRdist pipeline. In a later analysis, each TCR beta chain was defined by its CDR3 amino acid sequence together with its V-gene family, and reads lacking a unique V-gene family were excluded. A later analysis removed 600 or so highly shared, low-generation-probability nucleotide sequences to deal with suspected cross-contamination and a sequencing artifact. In a later analysis, a clonal expansion index was calculated for each public chain from normalized within-repertoire ranks of inferred template counts. In a later analysis, generation probabilities were computed with a VDJ recombination model fitted to out-of-frame rearrangements, and the resulting probabilities were checked against IGoR. In a later analysis, TCR-TCR, TCR-HLA and TCR-CMV co-occurrence was scored with hypergeometric tests, and a repertoire-size bias correction was applied to TCR pairs. In a later analysis, false discovery rates were estimated by permuting HLA or CMV assignments 20 times. In a later analysis, co-occurring TCRs were grouped using DBSCAN, with TCRdist sequence similarity added in when clustering inside HLA-allele-positive subsets. Repertoires with fewer than 30,000 or more than 120,000 public chains were left out of co-occurrence clustering, as were about 5 repertoires with anomalous nucleotide sharing. As stored in TCRdb, this immuneACCESS dataset retains in-frame rearrangements with V and J assigned. A fraction of the clones does not appear; measured against another copy, unresolved V genes explain less than half of the discrepancy, and the remainder lacks a known reason. V and J calls and clone size are as listed in that table; D and trimming were resolved from the DNA. Counted in this sample were 150,000 to 200,000 clones; less than 90% of them appeared once. 1.4% of the sample lies in the top ten.

The sample belongs to a study of cytomegalovirus exposure and HLA in healthy donors (dated by TCRdb to about 2017). Describing the broader study: In an earlier analysis of 587 of the donors, about 270 Gb of sequence data and 120 million or so unique TCR beta sequences from roughly 200 million T cells were reported. An early release covering 550 to 700 HLA-typed donors comprised about 320 gigabases of sequencing data and around 86 million unique TCR sequences. Of the 398 genotyped donors, roughly 76% were placed in the genetic ancestry cluster associated with self-reported Caucasian donors. The study was designed to test whether signatures of past pathogen exposure could be identified by cataloging public T cell receptors. The study used immunosequencing to profile the T cell repertoires of 670 or so subjects and linked those repertoires to cytomegalovirus serostatus. A separate validation cohort of 90 to 150 different subjects was used in addition to the approximately 610-subject first cohort. To predict cytomegalovirus infection status, the study combined high-throughput TCR immunosequencing, statistical association of individual TCRs with disease status, and machine learning. In a later analysis, previously published TCR beta repertoires from roughly 710 donors were re-analyzed and high-resolution HLA genotyping was added so that TCR occurrence patterns could be studied. The later analysis used no new phenotypic data to find candidate immune exposures, relying instead on TCR beta sequences and their occurrence across donors. In an earlier analysis of 587 of the donors, high-throughput TCR beta sequencing was used to judge whether each TCR beta V gene segment behaved as functional or pseudogenic. Donor age, sex, ethnicity and CMV serostatus were compiled together with the repertoire data. In a later genetic analysis, genome-wide SNP genotypes for about three fifths of the roughly 670 donors were used, and that subset was treated as a discovery cohort. All discovery cohort repertoires had been generated using a single sequencing platform. Class I and class II HLA loci were covered by the typing at four-digit resolution. The number of donors typed differed by locus, with about 629-630 for A, B, C, DRB1 and DQB1, roughly 550 for DQA1, approximately 580 for DPA1, and over 400 for DPB1. Several DR-DQ haplotypes were handled as single units for association and clustering because linkage in the cohort was strong. On average, roughly 240,000 unique TCR beta nucleotide sequences were sequenced per donor among about 400 genotyped donors of the cohort, with roughly 20% of those sequences being non-productive.

In total, roughly 710 healthy bone marrow donors made up the cohort. Cohort members were all nominally healthy when sampled, although unrecorded immune exposures were likely present. The donor tested CMV seropositive, placing the donor among the 250 to 300 seropositive members of the cohort. A peripheral blood sample was collected from each donor, and TCR beta sequencing was performed on peripheral blood mononuclear cells. Genomic DNA was extracted from the blood cell samples with the Qiagen DNeasy Blood Extraction Kit. CDR1 and CDR2 (MDHEN, SYDVKM) derive from the germline V gene. Unmatched junction bases come to 4, with V trimmed by 4 bases and J by 4 bases. Including the terminal cysteine and phenylalanine, the CDR3 comprises 14 residues. Just the 42-base CDR3 DNA is kept, in frame starting at base 1. Study-level results and caveats: The study listed approximately 150 TCR beta chains as associated with cytomegalovirus. A further reported finding was that TCR beta sequences accurately predicted the HLA-A and HLA-B alleles for most subjects in the first cohort. CMV serostatus was the only immune exposure information available for the cohort. Because HLA typing was unavailable for some donors at each locus, only the typed subset was used in association tests. The classifier was reported to diagnose cytomegalovirus status with high specificity and sensitivity in both the original cohort and the validation cohort. Several of the top co-occurrence clusters appeared to be linked to parvovirus B19, influenza, CMV and Epstein-Barr virus, according to a later analysis. In a later analysis, 16,951 TCR beta sequences were associated with specific HLA alleles at a false discovery rate of 0.05. According to the authors, the approach could potentially be generalized to other disease states and immunological phenotypes. The sequencing pipeline was judged likely to have produced a cluster of highly shared sequence variants as a technical artifact. This cohort had only TCR beta chains sequenced, and the lack of alpha or paired-chain data limited which features could be detected. A later analysis found that HLA-associated TCR beta chains were more clonally expanded and had lower generation probabilities than equally common non-associated chains. Sequencing depth was assumed to be roughly uniform across donors in the presence/absence analyses, though that assumption may not hold. An association between a missense DCLRE1C variant and V-gene and J-gene trimming of TCR beta chains was found in a later genetic analysis and replicated in an independent cohort. A later genetic analysis reported fewer N-insertions in productive TCRs among donors in an Asian-associated ancestry cluster than the roughly 700-donor mean. Correlated functional status among segregating V segments might reflect linkage disequilibrium, but an unknown experimental factor could not be ruled out. When HLA alleles, especially DR and DQ, strongly co-occurred, TCR associations were difficult to assign to individual alleles. In vitro tests confirmed that a few of the cytomegalovirus-associated TCR beta chains recognize cytomegalovirus antigens. In an earlier analysis of fewer than 700 of the donors, most TCR beta V segments appeared in productive rearrangements about 87% or about 30% of the time, broadly matching IMGT annotations. In a later analysis, TCR association rates were found to vary across HLA loci, with the most associated TCRs seen for DRB1 alleles and the fewest for HLA-C alleles. Because the 87-base-pair reads could not distinguish some IMGT-functional V segments, including TRBV6-2 and TRBV6-3, those segments were excluded. Most CMV-associated TCR beta chains appeared to be HLA-restricted in a later analysis, and the HLA associations seemed to be driven largely by CMV exposure. While some public TCRs were present in many individuals, most TCR sequences turned up only very rarely across donors. Because counts were too low, 15 to 20 rarely observed V segments, including chromosome 9 orphons, were excluded from the earlier analysis of 587 of the donors.

The sequence was obtained from a girl aged 5 to 17 in good health and CMV-seropositive. The chain links TRBV28 with TRBJ2-7; 10 bases in between match TRBD2. Sequencing was performed on PBMCs. The DNA sequence is as follows: TGTGCCAGCAGTTCCCCTAGCGGGAGATACGAGCAGTACTTC. It specifies CASSSPSGRYEQYF.